This T cell receptor beta chain was observed in a study of blood T cell repertoires in COVID-19. Study at large: Acute-phase and convalescent COVID-19 samples originated in the United States, Italy and Spain. The cDNA or gDNA used as material had been derived from T cells, B-cell-depleted T cells, or PBMCs.

In the original analysis: Nucleated cell counts were estimated from reference gene primer amplification. Repertoires were generated with immunoSEQ multiplex PCR, while TCRdb's copy carries only in-frame clones and drops some. V, J and clone size are taken as reported in that table, and D and trimming were inferred from the DNA itself. The table shows 150,000 to 200,000 clones, with about 88% occurring only once. The length of the CDR3 is 16 residues. Germline V gene sequence: CDR1 SEHNR, CDR2 FQNEAQ (reference sequence). The trim removed 3 bases at V and 5 bases at J, leaving 10 bases unmatched. V is TRBV7-9 and J is TRBJ2-4; 7 bases line up with TRBD1. This receptor was taken from a woman older than 75 with acute or convalescent COVID-19. The sample was peripheral blood. CDR3 region: CASSLGTALEENIQYF. CDR3 nucleotides: TGTGCCAGCAGCTTGGGGACAGCTCTGGAGGAAAACATTCAGTACTTC.